The 4 T cell receptor beta chains below all came from one sample that was sequenced in a study of metastatic and nonmetastatic thyroid tumors. Treatment of any kind had been given to no patient before thyroid surgery. TCRdb reanalyzed the PCR reads with MiXCR. The repertoire holds approximately 35,000 clones, with about 15% as singletons. Sequencing was carried out using blood. The receptor set was obtained from a male donor with papillary thyroid cancer or a benign thyroid nodule (not recorded which). Some clones in this sample may be carry-over from other donors' samples.

This clone has a count of ten or more. The chain links TRBV10-1 to TRBJ2-7, with 9 bases identical to TRBD2. Germline assignment: CDR1 WNHNN and CDR2 SYGVQD (reference sequence). J gave up 4 bases and V 6 bases, and 10 bases lay outside the gene matches. This CDR3 has 15 amino acids. CDR3 in DNA: TGCGCCAGCAGCCCCCTAGCGGGAATACTATACGAGCAGTACTTC. Protein sequence: CASSPLAGILYEQYF.

This clone was picked up many times. Other DNA sequences of this sample code for an identical CDR3. The V and J genes are TRBV7-8 and TRBJ2-4; 7 positions match TRBD1. Germline values: CDR1 SGHVS, CDR2 FQNEAQ. Unmatched junction bases numbered 15, after V lost 1 base and J lost 9 bases. The CDR3 sequence is 17 residues long. The CDR3 reads CASSLVGESGTVGIQYF. CDR3 coding DNA: TGTGCCAGCAGCTTAGTGGGTGAATCCGGGACAGTGGGCATTCAGTACTTC.

As to this clone: A much larger clonotype is one base distant, so this may be a read error. The chain uses TRBV5-6 and TRBJ1-2; D might be TRBD1 (6 bases). The CDR3 loop spans 13 amino acids. Trimming took 0 bases from V and 7 from J, leaving 10 bases between them. Germline values: CDR1 SGHDT, CDR2 YYEEEE. CDR3 sequence reads: CASSLGIRGGYTF. The DNA of the CDR3 is TGTGCCAGCAGCTTGGGAATCAGGGGTGGCTACACCTTC.

As for this clone: The germline gene is not matched at one end of the junction; a read error may be the cause. This chain connects TRBV2 to TRBJ2-7; D not resolved. The CDR3 runs 13 residues. Germline V CDR1 and CDR2: SNHLY, FYNNEI. The CDR3 is CASKATVSYEHYF. CDR3 DNA sequence: TGTGCCAGCAAGGCCACTGTCTCCTACGAGCATTACTTC. The full variable domain, with the rest looked up from reference TRBV2 and TRBJ2-7, is EPEVTQTPSHQVTQMGQEVILRCVPISNHLYFYWYRQILGQKVEFLVSFYNNEISEKSEIFDDQFSVERPDGSNFTLKIRSTKLEDSAMYFCASKATVSYEHYFGPGTRLTVT.